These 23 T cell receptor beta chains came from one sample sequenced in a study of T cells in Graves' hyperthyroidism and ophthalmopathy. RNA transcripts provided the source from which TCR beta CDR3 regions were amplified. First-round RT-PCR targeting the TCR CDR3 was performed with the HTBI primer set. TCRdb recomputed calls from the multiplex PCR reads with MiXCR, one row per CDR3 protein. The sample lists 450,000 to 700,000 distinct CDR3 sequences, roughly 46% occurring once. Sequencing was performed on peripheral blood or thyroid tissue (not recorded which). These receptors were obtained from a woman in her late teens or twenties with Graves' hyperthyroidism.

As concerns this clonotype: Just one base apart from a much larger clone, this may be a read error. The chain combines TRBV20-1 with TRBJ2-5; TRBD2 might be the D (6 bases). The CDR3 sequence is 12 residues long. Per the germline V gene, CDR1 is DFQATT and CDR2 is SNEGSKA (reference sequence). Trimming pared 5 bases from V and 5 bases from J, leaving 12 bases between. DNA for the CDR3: TGCAGTGCTGAAGACGGGGGTGAGACCCAGTACTTC. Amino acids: CSAEDGGETQYF.

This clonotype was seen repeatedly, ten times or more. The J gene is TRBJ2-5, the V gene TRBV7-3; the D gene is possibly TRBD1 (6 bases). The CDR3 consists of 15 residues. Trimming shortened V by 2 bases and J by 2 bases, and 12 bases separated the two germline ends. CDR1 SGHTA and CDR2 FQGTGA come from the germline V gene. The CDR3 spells CASSLLQGRQETQYF. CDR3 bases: TGTGCCAGCAGCTTACTACAGGGTCGGCAAGAGACCCAGTACTTC.

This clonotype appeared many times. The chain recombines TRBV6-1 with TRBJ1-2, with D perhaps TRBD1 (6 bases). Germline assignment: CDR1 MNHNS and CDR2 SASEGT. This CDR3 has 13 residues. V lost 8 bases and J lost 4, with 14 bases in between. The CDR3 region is CASSSTGRYGYTF. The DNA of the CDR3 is TGTGCCAGCTCCTCGACAGGCCGCTATGGCTACACCTTC.

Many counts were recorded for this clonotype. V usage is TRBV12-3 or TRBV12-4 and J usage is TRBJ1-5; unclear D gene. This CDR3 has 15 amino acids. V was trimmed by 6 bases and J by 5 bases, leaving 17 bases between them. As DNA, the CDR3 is TGTGCCAGCAGCAAACCCGGAGGAGCATATCAGCCCCAGCATTTT. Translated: CASSKPGGAYQPQHF.

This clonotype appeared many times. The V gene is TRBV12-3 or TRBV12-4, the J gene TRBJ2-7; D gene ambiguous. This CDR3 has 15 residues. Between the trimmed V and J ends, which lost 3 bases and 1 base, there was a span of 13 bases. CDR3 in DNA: TGTGCCAGCAGTTTCTATCTAGGGCCTTCCTACGAGCAGTACTTC. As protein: CASSFYLGPSYEQYF.

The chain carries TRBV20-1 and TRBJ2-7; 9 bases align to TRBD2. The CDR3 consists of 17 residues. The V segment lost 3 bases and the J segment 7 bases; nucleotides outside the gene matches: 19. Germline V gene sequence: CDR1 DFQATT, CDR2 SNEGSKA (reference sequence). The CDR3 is CSASGLAGRRSYNEQYF. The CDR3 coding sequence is TGCAGTGCTAGCGGTCTAGCGGGACGGAGGTCCTACAATGAGCAGTACTTC.

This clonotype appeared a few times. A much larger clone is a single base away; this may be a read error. This CDR3 reads CAGSPGQPYSNQPQHF. CDR3 bases: TGTGCCGGCAGCCCGGGACAGCCGTATAGCAATCAGCCCCAGCATTTT. The V gene is TRBV7-9, the J gene TRBJ1-5; 7 bases match TRBD1. CDR1 SEHNR and CDR2 FQNEAQ come from the germline V gene (reference sequence). CDR3 length: 16 amino acids.

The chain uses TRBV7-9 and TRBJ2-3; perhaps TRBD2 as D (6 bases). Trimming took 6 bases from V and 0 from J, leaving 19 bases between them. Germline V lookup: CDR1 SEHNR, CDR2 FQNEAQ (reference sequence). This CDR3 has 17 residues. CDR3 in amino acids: CASSRTVGGTSTDTQYF. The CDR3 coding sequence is TGTGCCAGCAGTCGAACAGTCGGGGGTACTAGCACAGATACGCAGTATTTT.

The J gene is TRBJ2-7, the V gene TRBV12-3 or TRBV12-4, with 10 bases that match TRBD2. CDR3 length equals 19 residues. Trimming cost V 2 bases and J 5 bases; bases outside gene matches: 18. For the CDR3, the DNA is TGTGCCAGCAGTTTATACGCGACTAGCGGGTACATCAGCCCAAACGAGCAGTACTTC. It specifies CASSLYATSGYISPNEQYF.

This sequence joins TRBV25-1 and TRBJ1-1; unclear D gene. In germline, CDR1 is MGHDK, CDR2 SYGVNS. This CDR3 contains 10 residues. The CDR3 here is CASDDTEAFF. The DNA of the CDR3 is TGTGCTAGCGACGACACTGAAGCTTTCTTT.

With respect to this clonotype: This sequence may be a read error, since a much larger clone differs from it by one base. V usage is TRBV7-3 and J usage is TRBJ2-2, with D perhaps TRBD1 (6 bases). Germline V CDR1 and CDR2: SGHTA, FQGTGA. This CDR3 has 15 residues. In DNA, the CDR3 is TGTGCCAGCAGCTTATTACCGGACAGCACCGGGGAGCTGCTTTTT. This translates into CASSLLPDSTGELLF.

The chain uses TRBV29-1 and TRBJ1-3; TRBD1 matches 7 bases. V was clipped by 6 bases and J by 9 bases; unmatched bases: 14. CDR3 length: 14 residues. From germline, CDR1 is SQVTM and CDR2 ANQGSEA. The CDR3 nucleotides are TGCAGCGTGGGGGGACAGAACTCGTGGAGCACCATATATTTT. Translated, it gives CSVGGQNSWSTIYF.

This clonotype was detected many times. The CDR3 DNA reads as TGTGCCAGCAGTTACCCGTGGGTGCGTTCAGGGACAGGGGGAGGCGAGCAGTACTTC. Protein sequence: CASSYPWVRSGTGGGEQYF. The rearrangement links TRBV6-5 to TRBJ2-7; 11 bases are shared with TRBD1. V dropped 2 bases and J dropped 6; count of bases not matched to a gene: 18. The germline V gene has CDR1 MNHEY and CDR2 SVGAGI. CDR3 length: 19 amino acids.

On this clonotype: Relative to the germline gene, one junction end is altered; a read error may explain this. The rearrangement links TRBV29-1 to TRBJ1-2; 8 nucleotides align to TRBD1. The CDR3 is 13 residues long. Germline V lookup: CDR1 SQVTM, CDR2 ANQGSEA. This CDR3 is CGVPRTGNYDYTF. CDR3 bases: TGCGGCGTTCCACGGACAGGGAACTATGACTACACCTTC.

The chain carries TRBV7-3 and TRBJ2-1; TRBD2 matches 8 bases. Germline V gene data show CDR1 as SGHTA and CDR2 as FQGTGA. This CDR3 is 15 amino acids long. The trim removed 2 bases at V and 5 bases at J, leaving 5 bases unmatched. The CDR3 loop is CASSLDLGLDNEQFF. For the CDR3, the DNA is TGTGCCAGCAGCTTAGACTTGGGACTAGACAATGAGCAGTTCTTC. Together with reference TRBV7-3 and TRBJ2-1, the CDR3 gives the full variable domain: GAGVSQTPSNKVTEKGKYVELRCDPISGHTALYWYRQSLGQGPEFLIYFQGTGAADDSGLPNDRFFAVRPEGSVSTLKIQRTERGDSAVYLCASSLDLGLDNEQFFGPGTRLTVL.

In DNA form, the CDR3 reads TGTGCCACCAGCAGAGAAAAGACTAGCGACACAGATACGCAGTATTTT. It translates to CATSREKTSDTDTQYF. This chain joins TRBV15 and TRBJ2-3; TRBD2 agrees at 8 bases. The CDR3 consists of 16 residues. Trimming took 0 bases from V and 2 from J; bases not matched to a gene: 4. Germline CDR1 and CDR2: LNHNV and YYDKDF (reference sequence). Looking up the rest from reference TRBV15 and TRBJ2-3 gives the full variable domain: DAMVIQNPRYQVTQFGKPVTLSCSQTLNHNVMYWYQQKSSQAPKLLFHYYDKDFNNEADTPDNFQSRRPNTSFCFLDIRSPGLGDTAMYLCATSREKTSDTDTQYFGPGTRLTVL.

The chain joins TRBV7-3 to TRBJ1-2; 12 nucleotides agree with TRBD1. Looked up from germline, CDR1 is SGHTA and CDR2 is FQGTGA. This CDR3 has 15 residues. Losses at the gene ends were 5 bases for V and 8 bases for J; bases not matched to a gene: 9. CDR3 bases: TGTGCCAGCAGCCTCCCGGGACAGGGGGCGCGGGGCTACACCTTC. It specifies CASSLPGQGARGYTF.

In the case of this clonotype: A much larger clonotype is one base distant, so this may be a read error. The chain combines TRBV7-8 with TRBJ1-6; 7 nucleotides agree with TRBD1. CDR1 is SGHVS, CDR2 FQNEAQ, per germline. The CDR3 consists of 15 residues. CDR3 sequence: CASSSRDRNNSPLYF. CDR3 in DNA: TGTGCCAGCAGCAGCCGGGACAGAAATAATTCACCCCTCTACTTT.

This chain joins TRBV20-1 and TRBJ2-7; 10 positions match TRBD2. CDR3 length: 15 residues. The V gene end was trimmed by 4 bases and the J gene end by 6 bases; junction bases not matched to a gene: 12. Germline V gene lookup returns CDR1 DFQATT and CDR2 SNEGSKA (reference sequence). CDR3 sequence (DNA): TGCAGTGCTAATCCCGGGACTAGCGACTTCTCCGAGCAGTACTTC. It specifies CSANPGTSDFSEQYF.

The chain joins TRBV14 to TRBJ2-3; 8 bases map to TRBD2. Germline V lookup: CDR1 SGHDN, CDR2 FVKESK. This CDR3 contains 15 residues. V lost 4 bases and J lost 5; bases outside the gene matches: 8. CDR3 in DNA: TGTGCCAGCAGCCGCAGACTAGCGTTGGGAGATACGCAGTATTTT. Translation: CASSRRLALGDTQYF.

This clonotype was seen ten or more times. As DNA, the CDR3 is TGTGCCAGCAGCTTCTCACCAAACACCGGGGAGCTGTTTTTT. Protein sequence: CASSFSPNTGELFF. The chain couples TRBV11-3 to TRBJ2-2; D not resolved. The V gene lost 3 bases and the J gene lost 2 bases, with 7 bases spanning the gap. From germline, CDR1 is SGHNT and CDR2 YENEEA. This CDR3 is 14 amino acids long.

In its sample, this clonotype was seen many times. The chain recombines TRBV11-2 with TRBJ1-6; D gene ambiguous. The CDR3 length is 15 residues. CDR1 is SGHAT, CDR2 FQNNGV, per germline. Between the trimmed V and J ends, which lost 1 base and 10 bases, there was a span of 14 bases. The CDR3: CASSLAADYRSPLHF. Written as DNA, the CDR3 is TGTGCCAGCAGCTTAGCGGCGGACTATAGGTCACCCCTCCACTTT.

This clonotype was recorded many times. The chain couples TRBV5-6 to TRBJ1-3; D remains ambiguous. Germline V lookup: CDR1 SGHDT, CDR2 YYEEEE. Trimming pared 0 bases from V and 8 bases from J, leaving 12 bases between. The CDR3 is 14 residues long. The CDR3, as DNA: TGTGCCAGCAGCTTGGGGCAGGCCAGGCACACCATATATTTT. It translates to CASSLGQARHTIYF.